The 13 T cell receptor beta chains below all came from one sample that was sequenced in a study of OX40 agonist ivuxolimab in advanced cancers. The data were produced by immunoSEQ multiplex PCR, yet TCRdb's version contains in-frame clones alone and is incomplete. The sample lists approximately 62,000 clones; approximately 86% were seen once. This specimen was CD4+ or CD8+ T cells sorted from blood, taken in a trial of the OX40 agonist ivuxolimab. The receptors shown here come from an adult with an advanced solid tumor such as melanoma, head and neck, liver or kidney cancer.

The CDR3 sequence: CASSTQGNTIYF. In nucleotides, the CDR3 is TGTGCCAGCAGTACACAGGGAAACACCATATATTTT. This chain links TRBV6-5 with TRBJ1-3, with D unresolved. Germline loops: CDR1 MNHEY, CDR2 SVGAGI. Trimming pared 5 bases from V and 4 bases from J, leaving 6 bases between. CDR3 length equals 12 residues.

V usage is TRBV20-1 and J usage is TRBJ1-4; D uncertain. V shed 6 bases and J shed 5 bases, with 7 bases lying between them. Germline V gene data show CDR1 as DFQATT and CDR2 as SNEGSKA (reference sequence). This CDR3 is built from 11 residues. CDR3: CSAEGNEKLFF. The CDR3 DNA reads TGCAGTGCGGAGGGAAATGAAAAACTGTTTTTT.

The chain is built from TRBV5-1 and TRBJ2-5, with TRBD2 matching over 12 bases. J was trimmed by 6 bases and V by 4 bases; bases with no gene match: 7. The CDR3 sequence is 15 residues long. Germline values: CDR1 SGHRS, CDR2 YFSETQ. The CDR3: CASSPLAGGGKTQYF. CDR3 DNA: TGCGCCAGCAGCCCACTAGCGGGGGGCGGTAAGACCCAGTACTTC. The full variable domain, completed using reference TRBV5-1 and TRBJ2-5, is KAGVTQTPRYLIKTRGQQVTLSCSPISGHRSVSWYQQTPGQGLQFLFEYFSETQRNKGNFPGRFSGRQFSNSRSEMNVSTLELGDSALYLCASSPLAGGGKTQYFGPGTRLLVL.

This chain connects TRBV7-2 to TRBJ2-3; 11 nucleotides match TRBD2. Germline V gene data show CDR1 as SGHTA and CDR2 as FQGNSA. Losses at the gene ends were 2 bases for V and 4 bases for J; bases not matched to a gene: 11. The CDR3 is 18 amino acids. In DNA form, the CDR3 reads TGTGCCAGCAGCTTATATGGAACTAGCGGGAGTTTCCCAGATACGCAGTATTTT. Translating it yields CASSLYGTSGSFPDTQYF.

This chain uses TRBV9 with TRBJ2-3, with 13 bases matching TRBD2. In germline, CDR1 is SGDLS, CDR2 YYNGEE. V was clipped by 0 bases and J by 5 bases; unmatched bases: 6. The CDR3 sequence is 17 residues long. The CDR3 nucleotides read TGTGCCAGCAGCGTAGGACTAGCGGGAGGTATTGGAGATACGCAGTATTTT. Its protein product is CASSVGLAGGIGDTQYF.

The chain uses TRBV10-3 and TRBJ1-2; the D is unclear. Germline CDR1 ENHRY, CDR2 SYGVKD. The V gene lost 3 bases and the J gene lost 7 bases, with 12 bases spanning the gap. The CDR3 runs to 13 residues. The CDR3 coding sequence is TGTGCCATCAGTGAAGGACGGGAAGGTGGCTACACCTTC. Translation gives CAISEGREGGYTF.

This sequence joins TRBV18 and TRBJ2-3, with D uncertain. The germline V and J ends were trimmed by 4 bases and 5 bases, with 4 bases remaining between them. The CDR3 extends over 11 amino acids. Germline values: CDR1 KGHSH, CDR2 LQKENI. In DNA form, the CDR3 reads TGTGCCAGCTCACGCATAGATACGCAGTATTTT. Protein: CASSRIDTQYF.

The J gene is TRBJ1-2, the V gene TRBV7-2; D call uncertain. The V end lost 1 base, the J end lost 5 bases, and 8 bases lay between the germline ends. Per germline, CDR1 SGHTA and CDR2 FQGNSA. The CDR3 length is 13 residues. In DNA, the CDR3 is TGTGCCAGCAGCTTAGGACTCGTATATGGCTACACCTTC. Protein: CASSLGLVYGYTF. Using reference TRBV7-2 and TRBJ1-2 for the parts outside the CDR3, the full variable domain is GAGVSQSPSNKVTEKGKDVELRCDPISGHTALYWYRQSLGQGLEFLIYFQGNSAPDKSGLPSDRFSAERTGGSVSTLTIQRTQQEDSAVYLCASSLGLVYGYTFGSGTRLTVV.

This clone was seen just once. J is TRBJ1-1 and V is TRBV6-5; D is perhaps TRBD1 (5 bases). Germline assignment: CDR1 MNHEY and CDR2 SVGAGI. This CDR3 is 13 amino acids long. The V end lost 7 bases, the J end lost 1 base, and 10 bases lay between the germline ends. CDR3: CASIKRGNTEAFF. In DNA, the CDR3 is TGTGCCAGCATCAAAAGGGGGAACACTGAAGCTTTCTTT.

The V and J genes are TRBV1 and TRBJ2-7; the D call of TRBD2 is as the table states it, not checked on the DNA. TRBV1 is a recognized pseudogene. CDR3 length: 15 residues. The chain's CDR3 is CTSSLARQGSNEQYF. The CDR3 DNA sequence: TGCACCAGCAGTTTAGCCCGGCAAGGTTCCAACGAGCAGTACTTC.

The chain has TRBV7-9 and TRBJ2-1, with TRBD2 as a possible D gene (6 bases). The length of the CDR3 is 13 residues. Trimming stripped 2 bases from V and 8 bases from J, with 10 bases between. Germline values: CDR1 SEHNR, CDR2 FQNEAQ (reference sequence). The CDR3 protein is CASSLRGTDEQFF. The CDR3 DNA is TGTGCCAGCAGCTTACGGGGGACGGATGAGCAGTTCTTC.

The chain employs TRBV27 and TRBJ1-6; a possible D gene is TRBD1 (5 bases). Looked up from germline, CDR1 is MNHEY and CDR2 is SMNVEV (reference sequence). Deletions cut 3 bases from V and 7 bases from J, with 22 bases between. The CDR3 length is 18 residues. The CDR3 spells CASSFYRLGGLGNSPLHF. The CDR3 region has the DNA TGTGCCAGCAGTTTTTATAGACTTGGGGGGTTGGGGAATTCACCCCTCCACTTT.

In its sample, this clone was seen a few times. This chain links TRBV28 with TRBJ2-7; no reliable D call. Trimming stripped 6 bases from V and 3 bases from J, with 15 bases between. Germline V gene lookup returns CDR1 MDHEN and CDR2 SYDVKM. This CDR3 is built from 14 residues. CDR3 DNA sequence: TGTGCCAGCAGGCCACAAAGTAGGAGCTACGAGCAGTACTTC. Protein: CASRPQSRSYEQYF.